This T cell receptor (beta chain) was sequenced in a study of cytomegalovirus exposure and HLA in healthy donors. The repertoire was sequenced with immunoSEQ multiplex PCR; TCRdb's copy has only in-frame clones and lacks some. The table has 190,000 or so clones, about 80% seen once. Germline CDR1 LGHNA, CDR2 YSLEER. Trimming removed 0 bases from V and 5 bases from J; junction bases left unmatched: 11. This CDR3 comprises 17 residues. The V call is TRBV4-3, the J call TRBJ2-5; 8 bases are a match to TRBD2. The clonotype originates from a woman aged 18-30 years in good health and CMV-seropositive. The sequenced sample consisted of PBMCs. CDR3 sequence: CASSQDVKRGILETQYF. The CDR3 DNA follows: TGCGCCAGCAGCCAAGATGTAAAGCGGGGGATCCTGGAGACCCAGTACTTC.